The 16 T cell receptor beta chains below come from one sample, sequenced in a study of breast tumors, draining lymph nodes, adjacent tissues. Breast cancer patients provided tissue from their axillary draining lymph nodes. Via MiXCR, TCRdb re-called the multiplex PCR reads, giving one row per CDR3 protein. Among 200,000 or so distinct CDR3 sequences listed, approximately 31% were seen once. The sequenced sample was axillary lymph node tissue. The receptors stem from a female donor with breast cancer. Some clones in this sample may be carry-over from other donors' samples.

Ten or more counts support this clonotype. V gene TRBV20-1 combines with J gene TRBJ2-6; D possibly matches TRBD1 or TRBD2 (5 bases each). The germline CDR1 and CDR2 sequences are DFQATT and SNEGSKA (reference sequence). Trimming stripped 3 bases from V and 0 bases from J, with 15 bases between. The CDR3 consists of 17 residues. The CDR3 protein is CSASGRGHRSGANVLTF. In nucleotides, the CDR3 is TGCAGTGCTAGTGGCCGGGGCCACCGCTCTGGGGCCAACGTCCTGACTTTC.

In its sample, this clonotype was seen many times. The chain is built from TRBV20-1 and TRBJ2-2, with TRBD2 as a possible D gene (6 bases). The germline CDR1 and CDR2 sequences are DFQATT and SNEGSKA (reference sequence). V lost 4 bases, J lost 0 bases, and 12 bases lay in between. This CDR3 spans 15 amino acids. The CDR3 region is CSATRAGANTGELFF. In DNA, the CDR3 is TGCAGTGCTACACGAGCGGGCGCGAACACCGGGGAGCTGTTTTTT.

The chain recombines TRBV6-2 or TRBV6-3 with TRBJ2-7, with 7 nucleotides matching TRBD1. The CDR3 is 16 residues long. V was pared by 5 bases and J by 1 base, with 11 bases of the junction left unmatched. Germline V CDR1 and CDR2: MNHEY, SVGEGT. CDR3 sequence (DNA): TGTGCCAGCAGTGACCCCCGGGACAGTTTATCCTACGAGCAGTACTTC. Translated, it gives CASSDPRDSLSYEQYF.

In its sample, this clonotype was seen many times. The chain recombines TRBV5-1 with TRBJ2-7; 10 nucleotides agree with TRBD1. Germline V lookup: CDR1 SGHRS, CDR2 YFSETQ. The CDR3 spans 13 residues. Trimming at V came to 4 bases and at J to 6 bases, leaving 4 bases not matched to a gene. The CDR3 sequence: CASSRGQGSEQYF. In DNA, the CDR3 is TGCGCCAGCAGCAGGGGACAGGGGTCCGAGCAGTACTTC.

This chain links TRBV7-6 with TRBJ2-1, with 9 bases that match TRBD2. The CDR3 contains 17 residues. Per the germline V gene, CDR1 is SGHVS and CDR2 is FNYEAQ. V dropped 5 bases and J dropped 5; count of bases not matched to a gene: 13. The CDR3 DNA sequence: TGTGCCAGCAGCGTCGCTTGGGGGCGGGAGGGAGACAATGAGCAGTTCTTC. This codes for CASSVAWGREGDNEQFF. The whole variable domain, remainder taken from reference TRBV7-6 and TRBJ2-1, is GAGVSQSPRYKVTKRGQDVALRCDPISGHVSLYWYRQALGQGPEFLTYFNYEAQQDKSGLPNDRFSAERPEGSISTLTIQRTEQRDSAMYRCASSVAWGREGDNEQFFGPGTRLTVL.

This clonotype showed up many times. The rearrangement links TRBV10-3 to TRBJ2-1, with 13 bases matching TRBD2. Trimming at V came to 10 bases and at J to 5 bases, leaving 14 bases not matched to a gene. This CDR3 comprises 17 residues. Germline values: CDR1 ENHRY, CDR2 SYGVKD. The CDR3 protein is CATLGTSGRARNNEQFF. In DNA form, the CDR3 reads TGTGCCACCCTCGGAACTAGCGGGAGGGCGAGGAACAATGAGCAGTTCTTC.

This clonotype was counted between two and nine times. V and J are TRBV5-4 and TRBJ2-5; 15 nucleotides agree with TRBD2. After removal of 4 bases from V and 5 bases from J, the junction contained 9 bases not matched to a gene. This CDR3 spans 17 amino acids. Germline V gives CDR1 SGHNT, CDR2 YYREEE (reference sequence). DNA for the CDR3: TGTGCCAGCAGCCCCCGGACTAGCGGGAGGGCCGGGGAGACCCAGTACTTC. Translated: CASSPRTSGRAGETQYF.

V usage is TRBV11-3 and J usage is TRBJ2-5; possible D gene TRBD1, 6 bases. Trimming cost V 5 bases and J 2 bases, with 15 bases left between them. The germline gives CDR1 SGHNT, CDR2 YENEEA. There are 15 residues in the CDR3. The CDR3 loop reads CASSPGEGVQETQYF. CDR3 coding DNA: TGTGCCAGCAGCCCAGGTGAGGGGGTTCAAGAGACCCAGTACTTC.

This rearrangement joins TRBV3-1 to TRBJ1-5; D gene unclear. This CDR3 is built from 15 residues. The germline V gene has CDR1 LGHDT and CDR2 YNNKEL (reference sequence). V was cut by 0 bases and J by 7 bases, with 13 bases left in between. The CDR3 region has the DNA TGTGCCAGCAGCCAAGATTTTAGCCTCGGCCAGCCCCAGCATTTT. Its translation: CASSQDFSLGQPQHF.

This clonotype was counted many times. The genes are TRBV4-2 and TRBJ1-6; tentatively, D is TRBD1 (6 bases). The germline V gene has CDR1 LGHNA and CDR2 YNFKEQ. The CDR3 spans 17 residues. The V gene lost 0 bases and the J gene lost 5 bases, with 14 bases spanning the gap. This CDR3 is CASSQDSGGADNSPLHF. The CDR3 coding sequence is TGTGCCAGCAGCCAAGATTCGGGGGGGGCTGATAATTCACCCCTCCACTTT.

This clonotype was detected a few times. The rearrangement uses TRBV6-5 and TRBJ2-3; 7 nucleotides agree with TRBD2. CDR1 MNHEY and CDR2 SVGAGI come from the germline V gene. Unmatched junction bases numbered 7, after V lost 5 bases and J lost 2 bases. The CDR3 runs to 15 residues. The CDR3 is CASSHGGRYTDTQYF. The CDR3 DNA reads TGTGCCAGCAGTCACGGGGGGAGGTACACAGATACGCAGTATTTT.

This clonotype was counted many times. CDR3 residues: CASSLGPAYGYTF. In DNA, the CDR3 is TGTGCCAGCAGCTTAGGCCCAGCTTATGGCTACACCTTC. The rearrangement joins TRBV11-2 to TRBJ1-2; D uncertain. Deletions cut 1 base from V and 5 bases from J, with 8 bases between. Per the germline V gene, CDR1 is SGHAT and CDR2 is FQNNGV. The CDR3 covers 13 residues.

This chain joins TRBV20-1 and TRBJ2-7; tentatively, D is TRBD1 or TRBD2 (6 bases each). Germline lookup yields CDR1 DFQATT and CDR2 SNEGSKA (reference sequence). Trimming took 5 bases from V and 7 from J, leaving 21 bases between them. The CDR3 spans 14 residues. CDR3 coding DNA: TGCAGTGCTCTAGGGGGACTCCCAAGGGCGGAGCAGTACTTC. It yields the protein CSALGGLPRAEQYF.

This clonotype showed up many times. This chain connects TRBV6-5 to TRBJ2-2; perhaps D is TRBD1 or TRBD2 (5 bases each). The CDR3 covers 14 residues. Trimming removed 10 bases from V and 2 bases from J, with 14 bases in between. Germline loops: CDR1 MNHEY, CDR2 SVGAGI. The CDR3 nucleotides are TGTGCCACCTTAGGGACGAGTAACACCGGGGAGCTGTTTTTT. Translating it yields CATLGTSNTGELFF.

This clonotype was seen repeatedly, ten times or more. The rearrangement joins TRBV20-1 to TRBJ2-2; TRBD2 agrees at 8 bases. J lost 3 bases, V lost 6 bases, and 9 bases had no gene match. CDR1 is DFQATT and CDR2 is SNEGSKA in the germline V gene (reference sequence). The CDR3 runs 15 residues. The CDR3 protein is CSARGGGTDTGELFF. The CDR3 DNA sequence: TGCAGTGCCCGGGGGGGGGGAACCGACACCGGGGAGCTGTTTTTT.

This clonotype was observed at least ten times. V and J are TRBV2 and TRBJ1-2, with D hard to call. V was clipped by 7 bases and J by 8 bases, with 17 bases between them. This CDR3 is 13 amino acids long. Germline V gene sequence: CDR1 SNHLY, CDR2 FYNNEI. The CDR3 here is CASTPVRAQGYTF. DNA of the CDR3: TGTGCCAGCACCCCCGTGAGGGCACAGGGCTACACCTTC.